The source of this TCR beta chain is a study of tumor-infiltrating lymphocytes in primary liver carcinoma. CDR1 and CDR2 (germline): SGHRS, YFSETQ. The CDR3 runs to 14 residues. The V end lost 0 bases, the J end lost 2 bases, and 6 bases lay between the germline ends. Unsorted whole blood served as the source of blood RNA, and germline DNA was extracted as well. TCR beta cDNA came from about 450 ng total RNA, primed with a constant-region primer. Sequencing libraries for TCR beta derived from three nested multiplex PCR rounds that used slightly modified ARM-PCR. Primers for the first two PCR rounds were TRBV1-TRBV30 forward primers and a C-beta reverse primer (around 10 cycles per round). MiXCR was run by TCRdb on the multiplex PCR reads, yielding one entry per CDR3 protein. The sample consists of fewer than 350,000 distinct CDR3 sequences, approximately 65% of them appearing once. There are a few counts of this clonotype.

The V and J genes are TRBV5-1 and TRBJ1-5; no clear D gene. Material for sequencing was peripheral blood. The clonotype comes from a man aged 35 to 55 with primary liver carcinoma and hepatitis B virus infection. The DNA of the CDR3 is TGCGCCAGCAGCTTGGAACCGGGCAATCAGCCCCAGCATTTT. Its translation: CASSLEPGNQPQHF.